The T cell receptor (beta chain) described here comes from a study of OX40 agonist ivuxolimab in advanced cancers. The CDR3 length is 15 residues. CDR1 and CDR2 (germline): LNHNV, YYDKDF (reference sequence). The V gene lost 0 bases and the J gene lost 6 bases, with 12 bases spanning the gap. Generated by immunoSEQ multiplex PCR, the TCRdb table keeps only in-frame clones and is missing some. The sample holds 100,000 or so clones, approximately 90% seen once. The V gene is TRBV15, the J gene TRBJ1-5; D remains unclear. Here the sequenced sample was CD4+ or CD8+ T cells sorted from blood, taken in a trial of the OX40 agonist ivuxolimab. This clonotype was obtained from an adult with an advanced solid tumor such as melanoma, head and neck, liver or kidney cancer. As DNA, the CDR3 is TGTGCCACCAGCAGAGAAACTGTATTCGCTCAGCCCCAGCATTTT. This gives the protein CATSRETVFAQPQHF. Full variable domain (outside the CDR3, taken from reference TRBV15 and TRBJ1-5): DAMVIQNPRYQVTQFGKPVTLSCSQTLNHNVMYWYQQKSSQAPKLLFHYYDKDFNNEADTPDNFQSRRPNTSFCFLDIRSPGLGDTAMYLCATSRETVFAQPQHFGDGTRLSIL.